This TCR beta chain was profiled in a study of T cells in Graves' hyperthyroidism and ophthalmopathy (dated by TCRdb to about 2019). Background for the entire study: Peripheral blood was sampled at the time of initial diagnosis, prior to any treatment. A discovery cohort of about 96 patients, roughly 43 with Graves' ophthalmopathy and about 60 with stable Graves' hyperthyroidism, was used to find distinguishing TCR V-J signatures. Whether ophthalmopathy could be predicted prospectively was tested in an independent validation cohort made up of under 20 hyperthyroidism patients plus 17 patients who later progressed to ophthalmopathy. The roughly 94 discovery patients were randomly split 7:3 into training and test sets. The study also compared thyroid tissue and blood T-cell repertoires from about 6 Graves' hyperthyroidism patients. Following sampling, methimazole starting at 30 mg daily was given to hyperthyroidism patients, and high-dose intravenous methylprednisolone was given to ophthalmopathy patients. TCR Vbeta CDR3 sequencing of 120 to 150 peripheral blood samples (around 45 ophthalmopathy, about 80 hyperthyroidism and around 17 progressor patients) is reported in the paper.

In the case of this clonotype: The antigen this receptor binds is unknown. Germline is not matched at one junction end, which may reflect a read error.

Hyperthyroidism patients were aged 18 to 65 years and newly diagnosed, with disease duration of less than 2 months. Patients with uncontrolled infections, other autoimmune diseases, pregnancy or lactation were excluded. Clinical symptoms, serum thyroxine and TRAb, thyroid ultrasound, and orbital computed tomography formed the basis for the diagnoses. Blood from progressor patients was drawn when they were first diagnosed with hyperthyroidism, before any ophthalmopathy symptoms appeared. PBMCs were isolated from about 10 ml of fresh peripheral blood by Ficoll-Paque density gradient centrifugation. Progressor patients were defined as those initially diagnosed with Graves' hyperthyroidism in whom ophthalmopathy developed during follow-up. Trizol reagent was used to extract total RNA, and RNA quality was then checked on an Agilent 2100 Bioanalyzer. TCR beta CDR3 regions were amplified from RNA transcripts. A first-round RT-PCR of the TCR CDR3 used the HTBI primer set with the Qiagen OneStep RT-PCR kit. Libraries were constructed in a second round of multiplex PCR, after which size selection and purification were carried out. The libraries were sequenced on an Illumina HiSeq2000 using paired-end 100 bp reads. In the original analysis: SOAPnuke was used to process the raw data, with reads discarded if the reads contained adapters or uncalled bases, had a mean Phred below 15, or lacked an exact constant-primer or identifier match. High-quality paired reads were merged using COPE v1.2.5, and each unique nucleotide sequence was defined as a clonotype. Clonotypes were aligned to IMGT TRBV, TRBD and TRBJ reference segments using MiTCR v1.1. The analysis included only V-J combinations with a frequency above 0.0001, which together covered about 99% of the repertoires. A TCS score was defined as the ratio of F50 (clonal expansion) to E x V (chaos), with BLOSUM62-based TCRdist applied between CDR3 peptides within each V-J. Welch's t-statistics and random forest reduced around 510 V-J features to around 14, which were used in a naive Bayes classifier (R e1071). TCRdb ran its own pipeline on the public reads, namely fastp trimming at Q25 and MiXCR clone calling, and kept in-frame beta chains. Rows merge per CDR3 protein into single entries with the most common DNA and genes. Here the V and J calls rest on TCRdb's processing, not on the authors' analysis. The sample table lists under 200,000 distinct CDR3 sequences, over 8% of them with a count of one. Jointly, the top ten make up approximately 20% of the sample.

General findings and caveats noted by the study authors: Most expanded thyroid clonotypes (frequency above 0.001) were also detected in blood, suggesting blood repertoires may reflect thyroid immune responses. Sample size was not statistically predetermined, and blinding of investigators to group allocation was not performed. During validation, the model predicted progression to ophthalmopathy a median of about 5.9 months ahead of onset, with around 71% sensitivity and around 72% specificity. In cross-validation, a model built on a 13 V-J signature told ophthalmopathy apart from stable hyperthyroidism with approximately 90% sensitivity and around 83% specificity, and in testing the same model reached 80%/75%.

From the germline V gene, CDR1 is SGHAT and CDR2 is FQNNGV. From its cysteine to its phenylalanine, the CDR3 spans 11 amino acids. The only DNA kept is the CDR3, 33 bases in frame from the first base. Sequenced sample: blood. The chain couples TRBV11-2 to TRBJ2-5; no D gene can be assigned with confidence. This TCR came from a woman between 18 and 30 years old with Graves' hyperthyroidism that later progressed to Graves' ophthalmopathy. The CDR3: CASSLREAQYF. The DNA is as follows: TGTGCCAGCAGCTTACGAGAGGCCCAGTACTTC.